This T cell receptor beta chain is from a study of blood T cell repertoires in COVID-19 (dated by TCRdb to about 2020). Regarding the study in general: The collaborator samples originated in the United States, Italy and Spain and spanned the acute and convalescent phases of COVID-19. The prospective study material was composed of cDNA or gDNA derived from T cells, B-cell-depleted T cells, or PBMCs. Deeply sampled blood TCRbeta repertoires from subjects exposed to, actively infected with, or recovered from COVID-19 were included in the dataset. The repertoires were released in a freely available public database meant as a resource for research on the immune response to SARS-CoV-2. The samples were drawn from the first 160 participants of the ongoing ImmuneRACE study and from 950 to 1,500 subjects provided by 6 global collaborators. A de-identified subject ID, COVID-19 status, age in years and sex were almost always included in the sample metadata. HLA class I and class II types, where available, came from metadata supplied by the sample provider rather than from assay-based typing. The study at large found these results: The quantity of clinical and demographic metadata differed by source and by participant and was supplied without curation.

Cut back by 3 bases and 0 bases, the V and J ends lie 15 bases apart. Its CDR3 holds 17 amino acids, cysteine through phenylalanine. The CDR3 DNA has 51 bases and is translated from base 1. Taken from the germline V gene, the CDR1 and CDR2 loops are SQVTM and ANQGSEA. Notes on this clone: No antigen is known for it. Qualities for individual bases were not recorded, and no much larger clone is one base off.

One collaborating source in Seattle enrolled patients during active infection and followed them longitudinally through the course of disease. Whole blood was collected in K2EDTA tubes by collaborating institutions according to the institutions' own protocols. For TCRbeta analysis, collaborators shipped samples in one of three forms: frozen whole blood, isolated PBMCs, or DNA extracted from either of those sample types. The immunoSEQ Assay, a bias-controlled multiplex PCR, was used to amplify TCRbeta CDR3 regions from genomic DNA. In the original analysis: Within the assay, amplification of reference gene primers was used to estimate how many nucleated cells each sample contained. Sequence reads were collapsed and filtered to measure the absolute abundance of every unique TCRbeta CDR3 rearrangement. For each sample, productive Simpson clonality was calculated as the square root of Simpson's diversity index over productive rearrangements. The table comes from immuneACCESS by way of TCRdb, which keeps in-frame sequences with V and J called. Part of the clones is missing from these tables; in studies checked, under half for an unresolved V gene and the rest for unknown reasons. The DNA gave D and trimming, while V, J and clone size come from that table. In all, the sample holds 450,000 or so clones, and about 87% of those were seen once. The ten largest clones add up to 0.75% to 0.85% of the sample.

The source material was peripheral blood. The receptor comes from a man aged 18 to 35 with COVID-19, enrolled during active disease. The receptor chain draws on TRBV29-1 and TRBJ2-6; the best D guess is TRBD2, with 6 bases matching. The base sequence is TGCAGCGTTGAGGTGGCTAGCGATTACTCTGGGGCCAACGTCCTGACTTTC. This gives the protein CSVEVASDYSGANVLTF. The entire variable domain, with the stretches around the CDR3 drawn from the reference TRBV29-1 and TRBJ2-6 proteins, is SAVISQKPSRDICQRGTSLTIQCQVDSQVTMMFWYRQQPGQSLTLIATANQGSEATYESGFVIDKFPISRPNLTFSTLTVSNMSPEDSSIYLCSVEVASDYSGANVLTFGAGSRLTVL.